These T cell receptor beta chains were read from a single sample in a study of blood T cells in healthy people across ages. Using its own MiXCR run on the 5' RACE reads, TCRdb lists one record per CDR3 protein. The sample records some 860,000 distinct CDR3 sequences, roughly three fifths being singletons. The sequencing input was blood. Source of these receptors: a man aged 40-49 years in good health. CDR3s include the opening cysteine and the closing phenylalanine or tryptophan. The order of the fields is V gene, clone size, J gene, D gene, CDR3 DNA, CDR3 protein. D genes are given only for firm matches. Clone size is stated in some rows and not others, as once, few, many or a class when expanded.

>TRBV28|few|TRBJ2-7|TRBD2
TGTGCCAGCAGTACCCCCGGGACTAGCGCCGAGCAGTACTTC
CASSTPGTSAEQYF
>TRBV28|few|TRBJ2-5|.
TGTGCCTCAAGGTCTCGGCCGGGGGAGACCCAGTACTTC
CASRSRPGETQYF
>TRBV5-1|.|TRBJ1-2|.
TGCGCCAGCAGCTTGGGTGGGGAGGGGTTCGATGGCTACACCTTC
CASSLGGEGFDGYTF
>TRBV5-1|.|TRBJ2-5|TRBD1
TGCGCCAGCAGCGTCGGACAGGGATACTACAATGAGCAGTACTTC
CASSVGQGYYNEQYF
>TRBV9|few|TRBJ1-2|.
TGTGCCAGCAGCGTAGATACAGGTTGGGACTACACCTTC
CASSVDTGWDYTF
>TRBV7-9|.|TRBJ2-1|.
TGTGCCAGCAGTCACACCAGGGAAAATGAGCAGTTCTTC
CASSHTRENEQFF
>TRBV25-1|.|TRBJ1-2|.
TGTGCCAGCAGTGGATCCAAGGGTTACTATGGCTACACCTTC
CASSGSKGYYGYTF
>TRBV5-1|many|TRBJ2-7|.
TGCGCCAGCAGCTTTGCCGGGGATCACGAGCAGTACTTC
CASSFAGDHEQYF
>TRBV27|.|TRBJ2-3|.
TGTGCCAGCAGTTTAGGACCGGGGACAACGCAGTATTTT
CASSLGPGTTQYF
>TRBV12-3/TRBV12-4|.|TRBJ2-3|.
TGTGCCAGCAGTTTAGTTACGAGGAACACAGATACGCAGTATTTT
CASSLVTRNTDTQYF
>TRBV5-1|few|TRBJ2-3|.
TGCGCCAGCAGCTTGCGGGGTACTCGCGCAGATACGCAGTATTTT
CASSLRGTRADTQYF
>TRBV18|.|TRBJ2-7|TRBD1
TGTGCCAGCTCGTGGCGGGCCGGGGACAGCGAGCAGTACTTC
CASSWRAGDSEQYF
>TRBV25-1|.|TRBJ1-1|.
TGTGCCGGCAGTGAACCGGGACTCCGACTAAATGAAGCTTTCTTT
CAGSEPGLRLNEAFF
>TRBV10-3|.|TRBJ2-3|.
TGTGCCATCAGTGAAACAGACGGAGGCCGCACAGATACGCAGTATTTT
CAISETDGGRTDTQYF
>TRBV3-1|.|TRBJ2-7|TRBD2
TGTGCCAGCAGCCATAGGGGACTAGCGGCCTCCTACGAGCAGTACTTC
CASSHRGLAASYEQYF
>TRBV20-1|.|TRBJ1-6|TRBD1
TGCAGTGCTAGAGAGACGGACAGGGGTCATTCACCCCTCCACTTT
CSARETDRGHSPLHF
>TRBV4-3|.|TRBJ2-5|TRBD2
TGCGCCAGCAGCCAGGGGCTAGCGGGAATGGAGACCCAGTACTTC
CASSQGLAGMETQYF
>TRBV15|.|TRBJ2-5|TRBD1
TGTGCCACCAGCGGGCTGGGGACAGGGGCGGCAGAGACCCAGTACTTC
CATSGLGTGAAETQYF
>TRBV29-1|few|TRBJ2-5|TRBD1
TGCAGCGTTGACGCCCTCTCTGGACAGGGCGTTGAGACCCAGTACTTC
CSVDALSGQGVETQYF
>TRBV27|.|TRBJ1-2|TRBD1
TGTGCCAGCAGTCCCGGGACAGCCTATATGGGCTACACCTTC
CASSPGTAYMGYTF
>TRBV25-1|.|TRBJ2-7|TRBD2
TGTGCCAGCAGTGACTTAGGCGGGAGGGCCTCCTACGAGCAGTACTTC
CASSDLGGRASYEQYF
>TRBV5-1|.|TRBJ2-1|.
TGCGCCAGCAGCTCGGACAGTCGCCATGAGCAGTTCTTC
CASSSDSRHEQFF
>TRBV6-1|.|TRBJ1-2|.
TGTGCCAGCAGTGAAGGCTTGGGGCAGAGGAGGTTCTATGGCTACACCTTC
CASSEGLGQRRFYGYTF
>TRBV18|.|TRBJ2-3|TRBD2
TGTGCCAGCTCACCTGGCCGGGACTATTCTGTGCAGTATTTT
CASSPGRDYSVQYF
>TRBV6-5|.|TRBJ2-3|.
TGTGCCAGCAGCATATCCCTCGCAGATACGCAGTATTTT
CASSISLADTQYF
>TRBV20-1|.|TRBJ1-5|.
TGCAGTGCTAGGGGAGTTTTGAGCAATCAGCCCCAGCATTTT
CSARGVLSNQPQHF
>TRBV18|.|TRBJ2-5|.
TGTGCCAGCTCAGACGGGTCTTTCCAAGAGACCCAGTACTTC
CASSDGSFQETQYF
>TRBV3-1|few|TRBJ2-6|.
TGTGCCAGCAGTCCCACGGGGGCCGCAAGCCCTGGGGCCAACGTCCTGACTTTC
CASSPTGAASPGANVLTF
>TRBV5-1|few|TRBJ2-7|.
TGCGCCAGCAGCCCGACGGGGGGCTATGTATTGGACGAGCAGTACTTC
CASSPTGGYVLDEQYF
>TRBV7-9|.|TRBJ2-5|TRBD2
TGTGCTAGCGGGGAAGAGACCCAGTACTTC
CASGEETQYF
>TRBV5-1|.|TRBJ1-2|.
TGCGCCAGCAGCTTGGCTGTTAGCGGGGGCCCCTATGGCTACACCTTC
CASSLAVSGGPYGYTF